The clone carrying this TCR beta chain was detected a few times. Its specificity is unknown. The entry originates in a study of beta chain features in type 1 diabetes. Study-level points and caveats: Significant though moderate, a shortening of TCRB CDR3s appeared in all four CD4+ subsets of Type 1 diabetes patients.

CDR3 length: 14 amino acids. V was shortened by 6 bases and J by 0 bases, with 14 bases between the two germline ends. Germline V gene sequence: CDR1 SQVTM, CDR2 ANQGSEA. The isolated RNA, all of it, was reverse transcribed, so expressed TCRB transcripts were what got sequenced. The repertoire was sequenced with immunoSEQ multiplex PCR; TCRdb's copy has only in-frame clones and lacks some. This table has over 200,000 clones, approximately 10% appearing once. The source of this sequence is a young man with type 1 diabetes. Sequencing input: naive CD4+ T cells from blood. The rearrangement uses TRBV29-1 and TRBJ1-1; D gene unclear. CDR3 protein: CSVTGGLMNTEAFF. The CDR3 region has the DNA TGCAGCGTAACTGGTGGGCTAATGAACACTGAAGCTTTCTTT.